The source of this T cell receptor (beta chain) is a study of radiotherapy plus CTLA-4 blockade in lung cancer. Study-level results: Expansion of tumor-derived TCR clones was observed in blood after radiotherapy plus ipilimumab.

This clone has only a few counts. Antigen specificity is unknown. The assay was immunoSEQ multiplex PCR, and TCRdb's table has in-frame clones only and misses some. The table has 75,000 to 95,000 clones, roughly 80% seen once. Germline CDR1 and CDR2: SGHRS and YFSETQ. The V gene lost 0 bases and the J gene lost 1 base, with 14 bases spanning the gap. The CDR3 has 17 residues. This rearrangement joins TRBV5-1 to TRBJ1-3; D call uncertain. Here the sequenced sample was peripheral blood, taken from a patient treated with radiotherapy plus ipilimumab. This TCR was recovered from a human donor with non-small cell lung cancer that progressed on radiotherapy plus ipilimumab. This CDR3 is CASSLALAGSSGNTIYF. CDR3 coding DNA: TGCGCCAGCAGCTTGGCTCTCGCGGGAAGTTCTGGAAACACCATATATTTT.